What follows are 17 T cell receptor beta chains derived from one specimen sequenced in a study of blood T cell repertoires in COVID-19. Produced via immunoSEQ multiplex PCR; TCRdb's table is partial and in-frame only. The sample has roughly 180,000 clones; 85% are singletons. Source material: peripheral blood. The receptor set was obtained from a woman in her fifties or sixties with acute or convalescent COVID-19.

The chain joins TRBV6-1 to TRBJ2-1; 8 nucleotides align to TRBD2. CDR1 and CDR2 from the germline V gene are MNHNS and SASEGT. CDR3 length equals 13 residues. Unmatched junction bases numbered 10, after V lost 3 bases and J lost 15 bases. This CDR3 reads CASSEWGGLDRFF. The CDR3 DNA is TGTGCCAGCAGTGAGTGGGGGGGACTAGACCGGTTCTTC.

This chain connects TRBV28 to TRBJ1-5; D unresolved. The V gene's germline CDR1 is MDHEN and CDR2 SYDVKM. The CDR3 runs 13 residues. The V end lost 6 bases, the J end lost 0 bases, and 6 bases lay between the germline ends. The CDR3 protein is CASRQYSNQPQHF. The CDR3 nucleotides read TGTGCCAGCAGACAGTATAGCAATCAGCCCCAGCATTTT.

CDR3 DNA sequence: TGTGCCTGTGACAGGGGAGATGAAGCTTTCTTT. Amino acids: CACDRGDEAFF. V usage is TRBV30 and J usage is TRBJ1-1, with 8 bases fitting TRBD1. Germline loops: CDR1 GTSNPN, CDR2 SVGIG (reference sequence). The V and J ends lost 6 bases and 7 bases, in that order; junction bases with no gene match: 4. The CDR3 covers 11 residues.

This clone has a handful of counts. V is TRBV18 and J is TRBJ1-4; 8 nucleotides agree with TRBD1. After removal of 3 bases from V and 0 bases from J, the junction contained 3 bases not matched to a gene. CDR1 is KGHSH and CDR2 is LQKENI in the germline V gene. The CDR3 consists of 16 residues. This CDR3 is CASSPGQVATNEKLFF. DNA for the CDR3: TGTGCCAGCTCACCGGGACAGGTCGCAACTAATGAAAAACTGTTTTTT.

The gene calls are TRBV28 and TRBJ1-1, with 7 bases lining up with TRBD1. With 3 bases clipped from V and 11 bases from J, the junction kept 6 bases outside the gene matches. Germline loops: CDR1 MDHEN, CDR2 SYDVKM. The CDR3 runs 12 residues. CDR3 nucleotides: TGTGCCAGCAGTTTTGGGACAGCCCGGGCTTTCTTT. This codes for CASSFGTARAFF.

This chain links TRBV30 with TRBJ1-1, with a tentative D call TRBD1 (6 bases). Germline V CDR1 and CDR2: GTSNPN, SVGIG (reference sequence). V was pared by 8 bases and J by 3 bases, with 13 bases between. This CDR3 is 12 amino acids long. CDR3 residues: CAVGNRDTEAFF. CDR3 sequence (DNA): TGTGCCGTGGGGAACAGGGACACTGAAGCTTTCTTT.

This chain connects TRBV20-1 to TRBJ2-1; maybe TRBD2 (5 bases). The germline gives CDR1 DFQATT, CDR2 SNEGSKA (reference sequence). This CDR3 has 11 residues. V lost 1 base, J lost 9 bases, and 7 bases lay in between. The CDR3 loop is CSARVRGEQFF. The CDR3, as DNA: TGCAGTGCTAGAGTCCGGGGTGAGCAGTTCTTC.

The chain combines TRBV25-1 with TRBJ1-4; no firm D call. Germline V CDR1 and CDR2: MGHDK, SYGVNS. V lost 3 bases and J 6 bases, leaving 17 bases between the germline ends. CDR3 length equals 16 residues. This CDR3 reads CASSEMEGERDEKLFF. Here the CDR3 DNA reads TGTGCCAGCAGTGAGATGGAGGGAGAAAGGGATGAAAAACTGTTTTTT.

In this sample, this clone turned up a few times. The genes are TRBV11-3 and TRBJ2-2, with 14 nucleotides matching TRBD2. Germline assignment: CDR1 SGHNT and CDR2 YENEEA. This CDR3 has 17 residues. V gave up 5 bases and J gave up 3 bases; unmatched junction bases: 5. The CDR3 here is CASSPGTSGRDTGELFF. Written as DNA, the CDR3 is TGTGCCAGCAGCCCGGGGACTAGCGGGAGAGACACCGGGGAGCTGTTTTTT.

This clone has a count of ten or more. The chain combines TRBV27 with TRBJ1-6; D is unclear. The CDR3 runs to 14 residues. V shed 8 bases and J shed 3 bases, with 11 bases lying between them. Germline V gene data show CDR1 as MNHEY and CDR2 as SMNVEV (reference sequence). The CDR3 sequence: CASFGGSYNSPLHF. CDR3 sequence (DNA): TGTGCCAGCTTCGGAGGGAGCTATAATTCACCCCTCCACTTT.

This clone was seen more than once but under ten times. This rearrangement joins TRBV12-5 to TRBJ2-2; a possible D gene is TRBD1 (5 bases). The CDR3 contains 14 residues. V was shortened by 5 bases and J by 7 bases, with 14 bases between the two germline ends. CDR1 and CDR2 from the germline V gene are LGHNT and FRNRAP. The CDR3 nucleotides read TGTGCTAGTGGTCCCCGGACACTCGTCGGGGAGCTGTTTTTT. As protein: CASGPRTLVGELFF.

This clone was observed once. This sequence joins TRBV9 and TRBJ1-4; D not resolved. The germline V and J ends were trimmed by 0 bases and 3 bases, with 9 bases remaining between them. The CDR3 totals 15 residues. The germline V gene has CDR1 SGDLS and CDR2 YYNGEE. CDR3: CASSVAAGSNEKLFF. CDR3 DNA: TGTGCCAGCAGCGTAGCGGCAGGATCTAATGAAAAACTGTTTTTT.

The table lists this clone with a few counts. This sequence joins TRBV27 and TRBJ1-2; no clear D. From germline, CDR1 is MNHEY and CDR2 SMNVEV (reference sequence). The CDR3 contains 15 residues. V was trimmed by 3 bases and J by 4 bases, leaving 15 bases between them. CDR3 sequence: CASSLKAGGIYGYTF. The CDR3 nucleotides read TGTGCCAGCAGTTTGAAGGCGGGAGGGATCTATGGCTACACCTTC.

The genes are TRBV9 and TRBJ2-1; TRBD2 matches at 8 bases. Germline values: CDR1 SGDLS, CDR2 YYNGEE. This CDR3 spans 15 amino acids. V lost 0 bases to trimming and J lost 10 bases; unmatched junction nucleotides: 9. This CDR3 is CASSVEVGTRKEQFF. The CDR3 coding sequence is TGTGCCAGCAGCGTAGAGGTGGGGACTAGAAAGGAGCAGTTCTTC.

The chain joins TRBV11-2 to TRBJ1-1, with a tentative D call TRBD1 (5 bases). The V gene's germline CDR1 is SGHAT and CDR2 FQNNGV. This CDR3 is built from 15 residues. V lost 0 bases and J lost 0, with 8 bases in between. CDR3 DNA: TGTGCCAGCAGCTTAGACGGACACCTGAACACTGAAGCTTTCTTT. It codes for CASSLDGHLNTEAFF.

The genes are TRBV9 and TRBJ1-1, with TRBD1 matching over 8 bases. Losses at the gene ends were 3 bases for V and 5 bases for J; bases not matched to a gene: 6. The germline V gene encodes CDR1 SGDLS and CDR2 YYNGEE. This CDR3 comprises 14 residues. CDR3 coding DNA: TGTGCCAGCAGCGGGGGGGACAGGTCTACTGAAGCTTTCTTT. Its translation: CASSGGDRSTEAFF.

The rearrangement links TRBV2 to TRBJ2-5; D call uncertain. V lost 0 bases to trimming and J lost 8 bases, with 19 bases between them. The V gene's germline CDR1 is SNHLY and CDR2 FYNNEI. The CDR3 has 16 amino acids. This CDR3 is CASSEAIGRRKNTQYF. CDR3 DNA sequence: TGTGCCAGCAGTGAAGCTATCGGTAGGCGGAAAAATACCCAGTACTTC.